This T cell receptor beta chain was sequenced in a study of metastatic and nonmetastatic thyroid tumors. Background on the study: Comparative analysis of repertoires was undertaken across blood and tumor or nodule tissue obtained from malignant and benign thyroid patients. Study-level findings and limits: It was reportedly found that TCR beta diversity was significantly higher in malignant thyroid tumors than in benign nodules, a difference seen in both blood and tumor samples.

This clone counts as medium-sized. Its target is unknown. The germline V gene has CDR1 WNHNN and CDR2 SYGVQD (reference sequence). V was trimmed by 7 bases and J by 5 bases, leaving 7 bases between them. This CDR3 contains 11 residues. No treatment of any kind had been given to any patient before thyroid surgery. In the authors' workflow: Clinicopathological groups differed in CDR3, with these differences serving to build a distant-metastasis classifier for papillary thyroid cancer. TCRdb re-called the PCR reads with MiXCR. The V and J calls and clone size come from TCRdb's table, not from the authors' own analysis. The sample records about 14,000 clones, approximately 32% being singletons.

V and J are TRBV10-1 and TRBJ2-3; D is undetermined. The origin of this receptor is a female donor with papillary thyroid cancer or a benign thyroid nodule (not recorded which). Some clones in this sample may be carry-over from other donors' samples. Material for sequencing was tumor tissue. The chain's CDR3 is CASIGGDTQYF. DNA of the CDR3: TGCGCCAGCATCGGCGGAGATACGCAGTATTTT.